This T cell receptor (beta chain) was documented in a study of T-cell memory formation after mild COVID-19 (dated by TCRdb to the early 2020s). Context from the whole study: Most TCR sequence clusters were specific to one of the two donors. T-cell clones expanding and contracting after mild COVID-19 in two donors were tracked by longitudinal TCRalpha and TCRbeta repertoire sequencing. Two young, previously healthy adult volunteers, one female and one male, were included in the cohort.

This clonotype was observed a few times. The specificity of this receptor is unknown. Base quality data are lacking; no much larger clone is found one base away. Instrument on record: Illumina NovaSeq 6000. cDNA libraries for TCRalpha and TCRbeta were prepared by 5'RACE using constant-segment primers, with sample barcodes and unique molecular identifiers added. RNA was extracted from every sample with Trizol reagent. Amplification of the libraries took two PCR steps, and the second step added a second sample barcode plus Illumina TruSeq adapters. The libraries were sequenced on an Illumina NovaSeq using 2 x 150 bp paired-end reads. The published analysis was carried out like this. The reads were demultiplexed and collapsed into UMI-guided consensus sequences using migec v1.2.7. With mixcr v2.1.11, UMI consensuses were aligned to TRA and TRB V and J templates and assembled into clonotypes. Expanded or contracted clonotypes were those called significant by both edgeR and NoisET, with noise models trained on biological replicates. For edgeR calls, a false discovery rate-adjusted p below 0.01 and a log2 fold-change threshold of 1 were applied. PCA with hierarchical clustering of max-normalized trajectories of the 1000 most abundant clonotypes was used as exploratory dynamics analysis. Separately sequenced CD4+ and CD8+ repertoires were used to assign a CD4 or CD8 phenotype to each responding clone. TCRdb cleaned the public reads at Q25 with fastp, built clones with MiXCR and kept in-frame beta chains. Every entry covers one CDR3 protein and lists the most common genes and DNA from its rows. The V and J calls were determined by TCRdb, not by the authors. The sample data list tens of thousands of distinct CDR3 sequences, and roughly 13% of these were observed just once. The ten largest clones capture less than 45% of the sample.

Overall study results and their limits: Contracting CD4+ clones turned up mainly in the CM and EM memory subsets, whereas EMRA was where CD8+ clones were enriched. The detection of some responding clones in pre-infection memory suggests that pre-existing cross-reactive memory T cells joined the SARS-CoV-2 response. Only a couple of mild cases were covered by the study, and larger cohorts that include severe cases with pre-infection samples were considered necessary. From day 15 to 85, contracting clones showed balanced CD4/CD8 phenotypes, whereas a second wave of clones that expanded from day 15 to 37 leaned towards CD4+. Whether the second-wave clones peaking on day 37 were SARS-CoV-2 specific was not confirmed.

PBMCs were isolated by Ficoll-Paque density gradient centrifugation. The CDR3, cysteine through phenylalanine, is 15 amino acids long. Of the read, only the CDR3 DNA is kept; its 45 bases are in frame from base 1. The CDR1 and CDR2 encoded by the germline V gene (reference sequence) are MNHEY and SMNVEV. V is cut by 0 bases and J by 2 bases, and the space between the germline ends is 10 bases. The rearrangement combines TRBV27 with TRBJ1-2, with TRBD1 as a weak D call on 6 bases. Sequencing was done on a sample of PBMCs or a T cell subset sorted from them (not recorded which). The origin of this receptor is a man aged 18 to 29 who had mild COVID-19 (a few samples of this study predate the infection). The sample titles of this study are shuffled in the database, so cell type and time point are left out; the donor was told from shared clones. The DNA sequence reads TGTGCCAGCAGTTTATCGTTTCAGGGGAACTATGGCTACACCTTC. This encodes CASSLSFQGNYGYTF.